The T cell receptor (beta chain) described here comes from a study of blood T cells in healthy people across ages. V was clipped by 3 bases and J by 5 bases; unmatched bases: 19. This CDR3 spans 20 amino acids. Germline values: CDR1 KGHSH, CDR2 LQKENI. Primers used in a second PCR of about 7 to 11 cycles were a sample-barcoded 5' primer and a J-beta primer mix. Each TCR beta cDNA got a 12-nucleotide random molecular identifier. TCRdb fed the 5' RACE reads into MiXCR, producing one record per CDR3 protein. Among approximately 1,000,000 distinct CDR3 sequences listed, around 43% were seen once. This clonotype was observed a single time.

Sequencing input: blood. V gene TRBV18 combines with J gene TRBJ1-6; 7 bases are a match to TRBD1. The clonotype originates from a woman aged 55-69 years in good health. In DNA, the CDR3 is TGTGCCAGCTCACCTACGGCCCAGGGGGTAGGTGCTCCTGATAATTCACCCCTCCACTTT. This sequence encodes CASSPTAQGVGAPDNSPLHF.